This T cell receptor beta chain comes out of a study of blood T cell repertoires in COVID-19. Study overall: The samples span acute and convalescent COVID-19 from the United States, Italy and Spain. PBMCs, B-cell-depleted T cells, or T cells provided the cDNA or gDNA that made up the material.

Some clones are missing from TCRdb's copy, which holds only in-frame ones; the method was immunoSEQ multiplex PCR. The table includes 200,000 to 250,000 clones, 80% to 85% detected once. CDR3 length equals 13 residues. Trimming removed 4 bases from V and 4 bases from J; junction bases left unmatched: 1. Germline-derived CDR1 and CDR2 are SGHNT and YYREEE (reference sequence). The V gene is TRBV5-4, the J gene TRBJ2-1, with TRBD2 matching over 8 bases. The TCR comes from a woman aged 50 to 60 with acute COVID-19. Sequencing was performed on PBMCs or T cells enriched from blood (not recorded which). The CDR3 region is CASSAGGYNEQFF. CDR3 bases: TGTGCCAGCAGCGCGGGGGGTTACAATGAGCAGTTCTTC.